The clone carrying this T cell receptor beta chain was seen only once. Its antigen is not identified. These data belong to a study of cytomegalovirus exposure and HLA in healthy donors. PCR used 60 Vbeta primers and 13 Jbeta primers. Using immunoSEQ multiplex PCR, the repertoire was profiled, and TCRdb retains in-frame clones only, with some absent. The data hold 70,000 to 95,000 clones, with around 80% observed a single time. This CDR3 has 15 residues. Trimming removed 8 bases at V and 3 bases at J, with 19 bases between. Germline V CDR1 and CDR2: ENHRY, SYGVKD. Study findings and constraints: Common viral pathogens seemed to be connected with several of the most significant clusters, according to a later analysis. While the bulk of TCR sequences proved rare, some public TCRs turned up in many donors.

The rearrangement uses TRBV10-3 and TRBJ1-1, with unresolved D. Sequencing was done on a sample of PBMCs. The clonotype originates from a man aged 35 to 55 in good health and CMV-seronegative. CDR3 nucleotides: TGTGCCATCGGGAATTGGAGGGCGGTGGACACTGAAGCTTTCTTT. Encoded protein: CAIGNWRAVDTEAFF.